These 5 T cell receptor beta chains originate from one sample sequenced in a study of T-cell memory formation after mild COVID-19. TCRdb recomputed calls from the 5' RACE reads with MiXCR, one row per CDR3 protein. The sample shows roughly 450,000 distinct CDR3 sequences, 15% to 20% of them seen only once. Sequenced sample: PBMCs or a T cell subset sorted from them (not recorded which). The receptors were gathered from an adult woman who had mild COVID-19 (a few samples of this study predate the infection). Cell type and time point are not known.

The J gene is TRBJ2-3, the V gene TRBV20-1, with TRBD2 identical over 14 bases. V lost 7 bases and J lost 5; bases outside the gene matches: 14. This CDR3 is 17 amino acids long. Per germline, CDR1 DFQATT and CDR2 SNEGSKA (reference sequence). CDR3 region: CSVGGLAGGGAQDTQYF. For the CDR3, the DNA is TGCAGTGTCGGAGGACTAGCGGGGGGAGGGGCACAAGATACGCAGTATTTT.

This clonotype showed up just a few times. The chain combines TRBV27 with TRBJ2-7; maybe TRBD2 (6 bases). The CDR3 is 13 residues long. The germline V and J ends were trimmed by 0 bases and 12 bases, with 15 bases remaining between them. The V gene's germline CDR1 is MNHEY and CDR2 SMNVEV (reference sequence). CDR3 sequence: CASSLSAAGWRYF. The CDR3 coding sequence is TGTGCCAGCAGTTTATCCGCAGCGGGCTGGCGGTACTTC.

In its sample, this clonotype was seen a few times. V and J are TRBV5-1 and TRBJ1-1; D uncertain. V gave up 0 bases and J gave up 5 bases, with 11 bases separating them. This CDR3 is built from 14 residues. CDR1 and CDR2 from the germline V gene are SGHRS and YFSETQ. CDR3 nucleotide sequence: TGCGCCAGCAGCTTGGCCAGGATGGGAACTGAAGCTTTCTTT. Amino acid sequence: CASSLARMGTEAFF.

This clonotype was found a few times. In DNA, the CDR3 is TGTGCCAGCAGTGGTCGCCCGATCTACGAGCAGTACTTC. Residues: CASSGRPIYEQYF. The rearrangement links TRBV2 to TRBJ2-7; D remains unclear. The CDR3 length is 13 residues. The V end lost 4 bases, the J end lost 3 bases, and 10 bases lay between the germline ends. CDR1 is SNHLY, CDR2 FYNNEI, per germline.

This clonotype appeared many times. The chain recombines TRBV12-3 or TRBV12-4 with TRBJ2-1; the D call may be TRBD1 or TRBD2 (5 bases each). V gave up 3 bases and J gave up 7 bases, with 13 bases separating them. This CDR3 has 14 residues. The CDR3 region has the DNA TGTGCCAGCAGTTTTGGGGGTGGCGGTAATGAGCAGTTCTTC. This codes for CASSFGGGGNEQFF.